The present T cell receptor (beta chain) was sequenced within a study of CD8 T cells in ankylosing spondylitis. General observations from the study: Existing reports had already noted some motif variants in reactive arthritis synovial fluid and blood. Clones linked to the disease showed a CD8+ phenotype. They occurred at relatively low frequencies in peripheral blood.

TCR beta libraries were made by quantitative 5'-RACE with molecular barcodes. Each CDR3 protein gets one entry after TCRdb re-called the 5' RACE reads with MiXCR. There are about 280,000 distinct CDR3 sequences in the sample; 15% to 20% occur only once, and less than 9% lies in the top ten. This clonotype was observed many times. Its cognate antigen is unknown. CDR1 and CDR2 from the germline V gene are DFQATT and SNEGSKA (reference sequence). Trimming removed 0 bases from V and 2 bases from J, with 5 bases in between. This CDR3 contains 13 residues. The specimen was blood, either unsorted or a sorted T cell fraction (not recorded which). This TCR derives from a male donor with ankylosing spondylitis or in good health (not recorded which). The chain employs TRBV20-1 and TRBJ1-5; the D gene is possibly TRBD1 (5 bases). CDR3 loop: CSARDRGNQPQHF. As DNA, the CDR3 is TGCAGTGCTAGAGACAGGGGCAATCAGCCCCAGCATTTT.